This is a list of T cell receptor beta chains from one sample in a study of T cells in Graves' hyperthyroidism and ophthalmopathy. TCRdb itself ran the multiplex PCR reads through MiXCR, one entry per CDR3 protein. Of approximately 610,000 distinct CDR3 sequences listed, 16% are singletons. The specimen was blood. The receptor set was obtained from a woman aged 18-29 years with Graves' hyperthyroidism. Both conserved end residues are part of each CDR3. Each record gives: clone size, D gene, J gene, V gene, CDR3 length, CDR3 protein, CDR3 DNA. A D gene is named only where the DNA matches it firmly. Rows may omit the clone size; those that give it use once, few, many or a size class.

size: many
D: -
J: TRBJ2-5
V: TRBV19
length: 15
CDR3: CASSPQAILGETQYF
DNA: TGTGCCAGTAGTCCCCAGGCGATACTCGGAGAGACCCAGTACTTC

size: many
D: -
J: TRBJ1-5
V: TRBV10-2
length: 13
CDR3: CASTEWGSQPQHF
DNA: TGCGCCAGCACCGAGTGGGGGTCTCAGCCCCAGCATTTT

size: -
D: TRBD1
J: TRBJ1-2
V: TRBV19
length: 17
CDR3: CASSIRRTGKMFYGYTF
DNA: TGTGCCAGTAGTATAAGACGGACAGGGAAGATGTTCTATGGCTACACCTTC

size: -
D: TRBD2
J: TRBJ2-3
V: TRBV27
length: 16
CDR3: CASSFAGLAGTDTQYF
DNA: TGTGCCAGCAGTTTCGCGGGACTAGCGGGCACAGATACGCAGTATTTT

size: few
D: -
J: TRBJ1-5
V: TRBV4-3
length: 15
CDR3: CASSQGEGRVQPQHF
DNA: TGCGCCAGCAGCCAAGGTGAAGGGAGGGTTCAGCCCCAGCATTTT

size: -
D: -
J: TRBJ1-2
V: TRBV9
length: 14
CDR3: CASSRDTSNYGYTF
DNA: TGTGCCAGCAGCCGGGACACTTCTAACTATGGCTACACCTTC

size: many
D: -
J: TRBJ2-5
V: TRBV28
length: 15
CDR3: CASSRVGRGGETQYF
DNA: TGTGCCAGCAGCCGAGTCGGTCGGGGCGGCGAGACCCAGTACTTC

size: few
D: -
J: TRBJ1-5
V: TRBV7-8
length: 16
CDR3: CASSLRAGPFNQPQHF
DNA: TGTGCCAGCAGCCTTCGGGCAGGACCTTTTAATCAGCCCCAGCATTTT

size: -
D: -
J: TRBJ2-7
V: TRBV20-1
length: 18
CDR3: CSARTIRPGQGGFYEQYF
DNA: TGCAGTGCTAGGACTATTCGTCCCGGGCAAGGGGGTTTCTACGAGCAGTACTTC

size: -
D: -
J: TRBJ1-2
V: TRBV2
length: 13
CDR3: CASSETGRSGYTF
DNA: TGTGCCAGCAGTGAAACCGGCCGTAGCGGCTACACCTTC

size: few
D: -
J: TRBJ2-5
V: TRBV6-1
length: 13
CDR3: CASSEGTQETQYF
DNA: TGTGCCAGCAGTGAAGGGACTCAAGAGACCCAGTACTTC

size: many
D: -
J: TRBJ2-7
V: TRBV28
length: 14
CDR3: CATQESGASDEQYF
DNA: TGTGCCACCCAGGAGTCAGGGGCCAGTGACGAGCAGTACTTC

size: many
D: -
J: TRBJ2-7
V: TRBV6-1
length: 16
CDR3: CASSEAKGIPSYEQYF
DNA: TGTGCCAGCAGTGAAGCGAAGGGCATACCGTCCTACGAGCAGTACTTC

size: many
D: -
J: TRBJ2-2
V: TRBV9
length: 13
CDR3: CASSVDLSGELFF
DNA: TGTGCCAGCAGCGTAGACCTCTCCGGGGAGCTGTTTTTT

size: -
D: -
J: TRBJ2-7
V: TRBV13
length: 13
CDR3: CASSDRSSYEQYF
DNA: TGTGCCAGCAGCGACCGGAGCTCCTACGAGCAGTACTTC

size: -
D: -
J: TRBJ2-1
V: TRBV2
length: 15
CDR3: CASRTGPLSYNEQFF
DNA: TGTGCCAGCAGAACCGGGCCTCTCTCCTACAATGAGCAGTTCTTC

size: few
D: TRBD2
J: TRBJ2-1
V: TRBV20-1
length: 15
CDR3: CSARTTSGSYNEQFF
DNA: TGCAGTGCTAGGACAACTAGCGGGAGTTACAATGAGCAGTTCTTC

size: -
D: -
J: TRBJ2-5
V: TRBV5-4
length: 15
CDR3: CASSLELGTWETQYF
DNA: TGTGCCAGCAGCTTGGAGTTAGGAACTTGGGAGACCCAGTACTTC

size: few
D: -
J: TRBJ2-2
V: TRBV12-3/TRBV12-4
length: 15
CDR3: CASSTLTGNTGELFF
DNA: TGTGCCAGCAGTACCTTGACAGGGAACACCGGGGAGCTGTTTTTT

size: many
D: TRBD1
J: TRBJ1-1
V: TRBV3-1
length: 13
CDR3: CASSHGQGTEAFF
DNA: TGTGCCAGCAGCCATGGACAGGGCACTGAAGCTTTCTTT

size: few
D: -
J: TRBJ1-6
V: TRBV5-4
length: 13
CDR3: CASSSPQGSPLHF
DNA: TGTGCCAGCAGTTCCCCACAGGGTTCACCCCTCCACTTT

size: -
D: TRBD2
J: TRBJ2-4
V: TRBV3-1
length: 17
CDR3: CASSQDPGGGGHNIQYF
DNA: TGTGCCAGCAGCCAAGATCCAGGCGGGGGGGGGCACAACATTCAGTACTTC

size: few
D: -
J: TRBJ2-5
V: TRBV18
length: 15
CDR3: CASSPGAGDQETQYF
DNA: TGTGCCAGCTCACCAGGGGCAGGGGACCAAGAGACCCAGTACTTC

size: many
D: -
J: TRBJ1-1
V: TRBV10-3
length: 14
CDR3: CAISSVGPNTEAFF
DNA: TGTGCCATCAGTTCGGTGGGGCCGAACACTGAAGCTTTCTTT

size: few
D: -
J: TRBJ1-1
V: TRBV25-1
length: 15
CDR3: CASSDEYVMNTEAFF
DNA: TGTGCCAGCAGTGACGAGTACGTCATGAACACTGAAGCTTTCTTT

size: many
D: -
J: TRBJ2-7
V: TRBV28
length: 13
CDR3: CASRRTDSYEQYF
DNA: TGTGCCAGCCGGAGGACTGACTCCTACGAGCAGTACTTC

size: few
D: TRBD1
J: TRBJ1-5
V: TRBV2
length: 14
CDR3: CASQLDRGDQPQHF
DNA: TGTGCCAGCCAACTCGACAGGGGGGATCAGCCCCAGCATTTT

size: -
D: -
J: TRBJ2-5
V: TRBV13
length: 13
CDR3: CASSRTTQQTQYF
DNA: TGTGCCAGCAGTAGGACAACCCAACAGACCCAGTACTTC

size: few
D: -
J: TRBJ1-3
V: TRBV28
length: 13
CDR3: CASVFQGNLKKDF
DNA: TGTGCCAGCGTCTTCCAGGGGAATCTCAAGAAGGATTTT